These 18 T cell receptor beta chains came from one sample sequenced in a study of T cell changes during pregnancy in multiple sclerosis. The method was immunoSEQ multiplex PCR; TCRdb's version includes in-frame clones alone and lacks a portion of them. The table has tens of thousands of clones, about 94% seen once. Here the sequenced sample was peripheral blood, taken in the third trimester of pregnancy. Receptors were obtained from a female donor with multiple sclerosis, enrolled in a pregnancy study.

CDR3 loop: CASREGGGNEQFF. The CDR3 DNA sequence: TGTGCCAGCCGGGAGGGGGGAGGAAATGAGCAGTTCTTC. The chain is built from TRBV7-9 and TRBJ2-1; TRBD2 agrees at 8 bases. Germline CDR1 SEHNR, CDR2 FQNEAQ (reference sequence). V lost 8 bases to trimming and J lost 7 bases; unmatched junction nucleotides: 7. The CDR3 loop spans 13 amino acids. The full variable domain, its missing parts supplied by reference TRBV7-9 and TRBJ2-1, is DTGVSQNPRHKITKRGQNVTFRCDPISEHNRLYWYRQTLGQGPEFLTYFQNEAQLEKSRLLSDRFSAERPKGSFSTLEIQRTEQGDSAMYLCASREGGGNEQFFGPGTRLTVL.

This clone was picked up one time. This rearrangement joins TRBV5-1 to TRBJ2-6; a possible D gene is TRBD1 (6 bases). Germline values: CDR1 SGHRS, CDR2 YFSETQ. The CDR3 covers 17 residues. The germline V and J ends were trimmed by 5 bases and 0 bases, with 15 bases remaining between them. The CDR3 sequence is CASRYDRFSSGANVLTF. The CDR3 DNA sequence: TGCGCCAGCAGATACGACAGGTTTAGCTCTGGGGCCAACGTCCTGACTTTC.

The chain joins TRBV19 to TRBJ1-5; no firm D call. The CDR3 is 12 residues long. The ends were cut back, 5 bases at V and 5 bases at J, with 7 bases in the middle. Per germline, CDR1 LNHDA and CDR2 SQIVND (reference sequence). This CDR3 is CASSAGYQPQHF. Here the CDR3 DNA reads TGTGCCAGTAGTGCCGGGTATCAGCCCCAGCATTTT. Combining the CDR3 with reference TRBV19 and TRBJ1-5 gives the whole variable domain DGGITQSPKYLFRKEGQNVTLSCEQNLNHDAMYWYRQDPGQGLRLIYYSQIVNDFQKGDIAEGYSVSREKKESFPLTVTSAQKNPTAFYLCASSAGYQPQHFGDGTRLSIL.

V is TRBV19 and J is TRBJ2-7; TRBD2 is a possible D gene (6 bases). Germline values: CDR1 LNHDA, CDR2 SQIVND (reference sequence). The CDR3 covers 13 residues. V lost 10 bases to trimming and J lost 7 bases, with 20 bases between them. The CDR3 region is CATALDGGNEQYF. CDR3 DNA sequence: TGTGCCACCGCCTTGGACGGGGGAAATGAGCAGTACTTC.

The chain links TRBV5-4 to TRBJ1-4, with 10 bases that match TRBD1. Germline trimming cut 3 bases from V and 6 bases from J; bases unmatched to any gene: 5. Germline V gives CDR1 SGHNT, CDR2 YYREEE (reference sequence). This CDR3 contains 15 residues. In nucleotides, the CDR3 is TGTGCCAGCAGCTCAGGACAGGGGGGGGATGAAAAACTGTTTTTT. It yields the protein CASSSGQGGDEKLFF.

This clone appeared a few times. CDR3 nucleotides: TGTGCCAGCAGTTTCAGGGTCGTGGGCACTGAAGCTTTCTTT. Its translation is CASSFRVVGTEAFF. J is TRBJ1-1 and V is TRBV27; D is possibly TRBD1 (5 bases). Per the germline V gene, CDR1 is MNHEY and CDR2 is SMNVEV (reference sequence). V lost 3 bases and J lost 4, with 12 bases in between. This CDR3 is 14 amino acids long.

The chain joins TRBV4-2 to TRBJ2-3, with 7 bases matching TRBD2. The germline V gene encodes CDR1 LGHNA and CDR2 YNFKEQ. The trim removed 4 bases at V and 0 bases at J, leaving 1 base unmatched. The CDR3 covers 14 residues. This CDR3 is CASSPSGSTDTQYF. CDR3 DNA: TGTGCCAGCAGCCCTAGCGGCAGCACAGATACGCAGTATTTT.

The chain uses TRBV27 and TRBJ2-7, with 11 bases matching TRBD1. In germline, CDR1 is MNHEY, CDR2 SMNVEV (reference sequence). CDR3 length: 15 amino acids. With 4 bases clipped from V and 4 bases from J, the junction kept 6 bases outside the gene matches. The CDR3 DNA follows: TGTGCCAGCAGTTCGCGGACAGGGGGCAGGTACGAGCAGTACTTC. It is translated as CASSSRTGGRYEQYF.

With regard to this clone: One end of the junction fails to match germline, which may point to a read error. The CDR3 sequence: CASSVGDSANF. CDR3 DNA: TGTGCCAGCAGCGTAGGTGATAGCGCGAACTTC. The chain couples TRBV9 to TRBJ2-5, with TRBD2 as a possible D gene (5 bases). Germline V gives CDR1 SGDLS, CDR2 YYNGEE. The CDR3 loop spans 11 amino acids.

The V call is TRBV27, the J call TRBJ1-5; 9 bases are a match to TRBD1. Trimming removed 6 bases from V and 4 bases from J; junction bases left unmatched: 4. There are 14 residues in the CDR3. The germline gives CDR1 MNHEY, CDR2 SMNVEV (reference sequence). The CDR3 reads CASRETGGNQPQHF. The CDR3 nucleotides read TGTGCCAGCAGGGAGACAGGGGGGAATCAGCCCCAGCATTTT.

The chain uses TRBV19 and TRBJ2-7; TRBD2 might be the D (5 bases). Trimming cost V 10 bases and J 1 base, with 14 bases left between them. The germline V gene has CDR1 LNHDA and CDR2 SQIVND (reference sequence). This CDR3 region has 13 residues. In DNA, the CDR3 is TGTGCCACCAGAGAGGGTCATTCCTACGAGCAGTACTTC. Translating it yields CATREGHSYEQYF.

The rearrangement links TRBV27 to TRBJ2-7, with D maybe TRBD2 (6 bases). The CDR3 runs to 13 residues. V shed 2 bases and J shed 5 bases, with 10 bases lying between them. The germline V gene has CDR1 MNHEY and CDR2 SMNVEV (reference sequence). In DNA form, the CDR3 reads TGTGCCAGCAGTTTAGCGGGATACGACGAGCAGTACTTC. Amino acid sequence: CASSLAGYDEQYF.

The J gene is TRBJ2-1, the V gene TRBV1; the DNA was not used to check the table's D call, TRBD2. TRBV1 represents a pseudogene. This CDR3 contains 14 residues. The CDR3 sequence is CTSSEGSSYNEQFF. The CDR3 DNA sequence: TGCACCAGCAGCGAAGGGAGCTCCTACAATGAGCAGTTCTTC.

The rearrangement joins TRBV6-5 to TRBJ2-3; 10 bases line up with TRBD1. Germline loops: CDR1 MNHEY, CDR2 SVGAGI. The CDR3 is made up of 15 amino acids. J gave up 1 base and V 5 bases, and 3 bases lay outside the gene matches. CDR3 amino acids: CASSRGTGGTDTQYF. The CDR3 DNA is TGTGCCAGCAGTCGAGGGACAGGGGGCACAGATACGCAGTATTTT.

The CDR3 sequence: CASRGTGKNTEAFF. CDR3 nucleotide sequence: TGTGCCAGCAGAGGGACAGGGAAGAACACTGAAGCTTTCTTT. The gene calls are TRBV28 and TRBJ1-1, with 9 bases identical to TRBD1. V dropped 6 bases and J dropped 1; count of bases not matched to a gene: 3. CDR3 length: 14 residues. CDR1 MDHEN and CDR2 SYDVKM come from the germline V gene.

The rearrangement links TRBV2 to TRBJ2-2; 12 nucleotides align to TRBD2. Per germline, CDR1 SNHLY and CDR2 FYNNEI. J lost 8 bases, V lost 6 bases, and 1 base had no gene match. The CDR3 runs 13 residues. CDR3 sequence reads: CASRGTSGGELFF. The DNA of the CDR3 is TGTGCCAGCAGAGGGACTAGCGGGGGGGAGCTGTTTTTT.

The table lists this clone with a count of one. This rearrangement joins TRBV5-5 to TRBJ1-1, with D possibly TRBD1 on 5 matching bases. The CDR3 has 14 amino acids. The germline V gene encodes CDR1 SGHKS and CDR2 YYEKEE (reference sequence). Trimming shortened V by 4 bases and J by 5 bases, and 15 bases separated the two germline ends. In DNA, the CDR3 is TGTGCCAGCAGCCTATCTGCAGGGATTACTGAAGCTTTCTTT. This sequence encodes CASSLSAGITEAFF.

The rearrangement uses TRBV19 and TRBJ2-3; D remains unclear. V lost 3 bases and J 3 bases, leaving 10 bases between the germline ends. Germline assignment: CDR1 LNHDA and CDR2 SQIVND (reference sequence). The CDR3 is 14 amino acids. The DNA for the CDR3 is TGTGCCAGTAGTATCGGTAGTTGGACAGATACGCAGTATTTT. As protein: CASSIGSWTDTQYF.